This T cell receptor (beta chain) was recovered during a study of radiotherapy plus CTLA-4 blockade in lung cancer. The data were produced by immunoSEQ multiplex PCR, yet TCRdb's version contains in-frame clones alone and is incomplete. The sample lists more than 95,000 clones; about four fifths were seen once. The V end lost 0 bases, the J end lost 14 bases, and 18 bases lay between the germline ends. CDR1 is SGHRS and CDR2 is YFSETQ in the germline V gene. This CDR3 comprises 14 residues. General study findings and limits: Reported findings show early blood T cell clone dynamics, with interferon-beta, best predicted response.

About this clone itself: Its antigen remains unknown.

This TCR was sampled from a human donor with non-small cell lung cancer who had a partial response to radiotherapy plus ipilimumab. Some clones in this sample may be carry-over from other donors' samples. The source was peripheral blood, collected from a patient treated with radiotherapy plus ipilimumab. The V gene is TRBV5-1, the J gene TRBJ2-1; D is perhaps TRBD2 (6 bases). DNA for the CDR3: TGCGCCAGCAGCTTGGATGGAGGGCGGGCAATGGAGTTCTTC. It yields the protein CASSLDGGRAMEFF. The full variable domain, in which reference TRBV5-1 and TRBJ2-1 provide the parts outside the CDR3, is KAGVTQTPRYLIKTRGQQVTLSCSPISGHRSVSWYQQTPGQGLQFLFEYFSETQRNKGNFPGRFSGRQFSNSRSEMNVSTLELGDSALYLCASSLDGGRAMEFFGPGTRLTVL.